Presented here are 26 T cell receptor beta chains from one specimen sequenced in a study of blood T cell repertoires in COVID-19. The repertoire was sequenced with immunoSEQ multiplex PCR; TCRdb's copy has only in-frame clones and lacks some. The data show 220,000 or so clones, around nine tenths seen once. The sequenced material came from peripheral blood. These receptors were collected from a man aged 60-69 years with COVID-19, enrolled during active disease.

The chain employs TRBV27 and TRBJ2-7; D is undetermined. Trimming pared 8 bases from V and 7 bases from J, leaving 12 bases between. Germline CDR1 is MNHEY and CDR2 is SMNVEV (reference sequence). The CDR3 has 11 residues. CDR3 bases: TGTGCCAGCGGCCAGTTATTAGAGCAGTACTTC. Encoded protein: CASGQLLEQYF.

This chain's CDR3 is CASRRDEKLFF. The CDR3 coding sequence is TGTGCCAGCCGGAGGGATGAAAAACTGTTTTTT. The J gene is TRBJ1-4, the V gene TRBV2; no definite D call. The length of the CDR3 is 11 residues. Trimming shortened V by 8 bases and J by 6 bases, and 7 bases separated the two germline ends. CDR1 is SNHLY and CDR2 is FYNNEI in the germline V gene.

This clone was found a few times. The chain couples TRBV5-4 to TRBJ2-7, with D unclear. With 4 bases removed from V and 3 bases from J, the gap between germline ends came to 8 bases. Germline V lookup: CDR1 SGHNT, CDR2 YYREEE (reference sequence). CDR3 length: 12 amino acids. CDR3 in amino acids: CASSTDNYEQYF. The CDR3 nucleotides read TGTGCCAGCAGCACCGACAACTACGAGCAGTACTTC.

The V and J genes are TRBV5-1 and TRBJ2-5, with 11 positions matching TRBD2. V lost 4 bases and J lost 5; bases outside the gene matches: 10. The length of the CDR3 is 16 residues. Germline V gene sequence: CDR1 SGHRS, CDR2 YFSETQ. In DNA, the CDR3 is TGCGCCAGCAGCCCCACCCCCCCTAGCGGGGGGGAGACCCAGTACTTC. This translates into CASSPTPPSGGETQYF.

This chain uses TRBV6-1 with TRBJ1-2; weak D call: TRBD1 (5 bases). This CDR3 has 15 amino acids. With 3 bases removed from V and 5 bases from J, the gap between germline ends came to 16 bases. Germline-derived CDR1 and CDR2 are MNHNS and SASEGT. CDR3 sequence (DNA): TGTGCCAGCAGTGACCCTGGGGGGTCCTGGTATGGCTACACCTTC. Protein sequence: CASSDPGGSWYGYTF.

The chain uses TRBV15 and TRBJ2-7, with D possibly TRBD2 on 5 matching bases. This CDR3 comprises 16 residues. The V gene lost 0 bases and the J gene lost 2 bases, with 14 bases spanning the gap. Germline values: CDR1 LNHNV, CDR2 YYDKDF (reference sequence). Here the CDR3 reads CATSRDVDSSPYEQYF. DNA for the CDR3: TGTGCCACCAGCAGAGATGTGGACTCAAGTCCCTACGAGCAGTACTTC. Full variable domain (missing parts from reference TRBV15 and TRBJ2-7): DAMVIQNPRYQVTQFGKPVTLSCSQTLNHNVMYWYQQKSSQAPKLLFHYYDKDFNNEADTPDNFQSRRPNTSFCFLDIRSPGLGDTAMYLCATSRDVDSSPYEQYFGPGTRLTVT.

The table lists this clone with a count of one. The chain uses TRBV19 and TRBJ2-3, with 7 positions matching TRBD1. V dropped 5 bases and J dropped 2; count of bases not matched to a gene: 7. This CDR3 is built from 15 residues. The germline gives CDR1 LNHDA, CDR2 SQIVND (reference sequence). The CDR3, as DNA: TGTGCCAGTAGTCTTCAACAGGGGCCCACAGATACGCAGTATTTT. Encoded protein: CASSLQQGPTDTQYF.

The chain is built from TRBV9 and TRBJ2-7, with a weak D call TRBD1 (6 bases). This CDR3 region has 15 residues. Germline assignment: CDR1 SGDLS and CDR2 YYNGEE. Deletions cut 0 bases from V and 2 bases from J, with 12 bases between. The CDR3 sequence: CASSVGHRETYEQYF. CDR3 nucleotide sequence: TGTGCCAGCAGCGTAGGGCACAGGGAGACCTACGAGCAGTACTTC.

The chain carries TRBV2 and TRBJ2-3; 12 bases are shared with TRBD2. The CDR3 is 16 amino acids. V was clipped by 6 bases and J by 5 bases; unmatched bases: 9. Germline lookup yields CDR1 SNHLY and CDR2 FYNNEI. CDR3 DNA sequence: TGTGCCAGCAGACCTACTAGCGGGGGGCCGGGAGATACGCAGTATTTT. Encoded protein: CASRPTSGGPGDTQYF. Filled out from reference TRBV2 and TRBJ2-3, the complete variable domain reads EPEVTQTPSHQVTQMGQEVILRCVPISNHLYFYWYRQILGQKVEFLVSFYNNEISEKSEIFDDQFSVERPDGSNFTLKIRSTKLEDSAMYFCASRPTSGGPGDTQYFGPGTRLTVL.

This chain connects TRBV28 to TRBJ1-1; the match to TRBD1 covers 7 bases. CDR3 length: 15 amino acids. Germline V gives CDR1 MDHEN, CDR2 SYDVKM. V lost 3 bases and J lost 2; bases outside the gene matches: 6. The CDR3 loop is CASSLTDRVNTEAFF. Written as DNA, the CDR3 is TGTGCCAGCAGTTTGACAGACAGGGTCAACACTGAAGCTTTCTTT.

CDR3 nucleotide sequence: TGTGCCTGGAGTGGACCGGGAGTCAATTCACCCCTCCACTTT. Its translation: CAWSGPGVNSPLHF. J is TRBJ1-6 and V is TRBV30; D not resolved. V lost 1 base to trimming and J lost 7 bases, with 11 bases between them. CDR3 length: 14 amino acids. Germline values: CDR1 GTSNPN, CDR2 SVGIG (reference sequence).

V and J are TRBV7-9 and TRBJ2-5; D remains ambiguous. This CDR3 spans 12 amino acids. CDR1 and CDR2 (germline): SEHNR, FQNEAQ (reference sequence). Trimming cost V 5 bases and J 5 bases, with 9 bases left between them. The CDR3 protein is CASSLFSETQYF. The DNA of the CDR3 is TGTGCCAGCAGCCTATTTAGCGAGACCCAGTACTTC.

This rearrangement joins TRBV19 to TRBJ1-4, with 7 bases lining up with TRBD1. CDR3 size: 14 residues. CDR1 and CDR2 (germline): LNHDA, SQIVND (reference sequence). The trim removed 3 bases at V and 8 bases at J, leaving 6 bases unmatched. CDR3 protein: CASSIPGQREKLFF. CDR3 in DNA: TGTGCCAGTAGTATTCCGGGACAGAGGGAAAAACTGTTTTTT.

The chain links TRBV6-5 to TRBJ1-2; D uncertain. The V gene's germline CDR1 is MNHEY and CDR2 SVGAGI. CDR3 size: 15 residues. Trimming shortened V by 0 bases and J by 5 bases, and 13 bases separated the two germline ends. The CDR3 is CASSYSRSVPYGYTF. CDR3 in DNA: TGTGCCAGCAGTTACTCGCGGAGTGTCCCTTATGGCTACACCTTC.

The chain employs TRBV19 and TRBJ2-5; a possible D gene is TRBD2 (5 bases). This CDR3 has 13 residues. Germline values: CDR1 LNHDA, CDR2 SQIVND (reference sequence). Trimming removed 10 bases from V and 2 bases from J, with 14 bases in between. The CDR3 sequence is CATRRPGQETQYF. The CDR3 region has the DNA TGTGCCACCCGACGGCCGGGACAAGAGACCCAGTACTTC.

This clone was seen only a few times. The chain employs TRBV7-9 and TRBJ2-1; 11 bases map to TRBD2. J gave up 7 bases and V 5 bases, and 10 bases lay outside the gene matches. The CDR3 totals 16 residues. Germline assignment: CDR1 SEHNR and CDR2 FQNEAQ (reference sequence). The DNA of the CDR3 is TGTGCCAGCAGCCCGCAAGGACTAGCGGGTGGAAATGAGCAGTTCTTC. This translates into CASSPQGLAGGNEQFF.

The chain combines TRBV5-1 with TRBJ2-5; 9 nucleotides agree with TRBD2. CDR1 is SGHRS, CDR2 YFSETQ, per germline. J gave up 1 base and V 7 bases, and 8 bases lay outside the gene matches. The CDR3 is 15 amino acids. The CDR3 sequence: CASRLPSGAQETQYF. CDR3 DNA sequence: TGCGCCAGCCGTTTGCCTAGCGGGGCCCAAGAGACCCAGTACTTC.

The CDR3 DNA sequence: TGTGCCAGCAGCCCACTAGCGGGGGGCTTGAACACCGGGGAGCTGTTTTTT. It translates to CASSPLAGGLNTGELFF. V is TRBV9 and J is TRBJ2-2; TRBD2 aligns across 12 bases. The CDR3 has 17 residues. Looked up from germline, CDR1 is SGDLS and CDR2 is YYNGEE. V was pared by 4 bases and J by 1 base, with 5 bases of the junction left unmatched.

This chain's CDR3 is CASSQSLTGNTIYF. The CDR3 DNA sequence: TGTGCCAGCAGCCAATCTCTAACCGGAAACACCATATATTTT. The rearrangement uses TRBV3-1 (or the pseudogene TRBV3-2) and TRBJ1-3; D remains unclear. The CDR3 loop spans 14 amino acids. V dropped 2 bases and J dropped 4 bases, with 9 bases sitting between them. The germline V gene encodes CDR1 LGHDT and CDR2 YNNKEL (reference sequence).

The J gene is TRBJ2-3, the V gene TRBV6-5; D possibly corresponds to TRBD2 (5 bases). CDR1 and CDR2 from the germline V gene are MNHEY and SVGAGI. Deletions cut 4 bases from V and 2 bases from J, with 16 bases between. This CDR3 spans 16 amino acids. The CDR3 sequence is CASSWAGAAHTDTQYF. The CDR3 DNA follows: TGTGCCAGCAGTTGGGCCGGAGCGGCGCACACAGATACGCAGTATTTT.

This clone came up once. The CDR3 here is CASSLGTGVNEQFF. The CDR3 DNA is TGCGCCAGCAGCTTGGGGACAGGAGTCAATGAGCAGTTCTTC. The V gene is TRBV5-1, the J gene TRBJ2-1, with TRBD1 identical over 7 bases. With V trimmed by 0 bases and J by 6 bases, 3 bases remained unmatched. This CDR3 has 14 residues. Germline-derived CDR1 and CDR2 are SGHRS and YFSETQ.

The chain recombines TRBV10-3 with TRBJ2-7; 9 bases map to TRBD2. The CDR3 covers 14 residues. After removal of 5 bases from V and 6 bases from J, the junction contained 8 bases not matched to a gene. CDR1 and CDR2 from the germline V gene are ENHRY and SYGVKD. The CDR3 protein is CAISIAGEVSEQYF. CDR3 nucleotide sequence: TGTGCCATCAGTATAGCGGGAGAAGTTAGCGAGCAGTACTTC.

CDR3 in amino acids: CASGGEVIAEAFF. The DNA for the CDR3 is TGTGCCAGCGGGGGGGAGGTAATCGCTGAAGCTTTCTTT. The chain couples TRBV28 to TRBJ1-1, with D possibly TRBD1 on 5 matching bases. Per the germline V gene, CDR1 is MDHEN and CDR2 is SYDVKM. CDR3 length: 13 amino acids. V shed 8 bases and J shed 6 bases, with 16 bases lying between them.

The chain has TRBV7-9 and TRBJ1-4, with D possibly matching TRBD1 (6 bases). V shed 5 bases and J shed 3 bases, with 16 bases lying between them. This CDR3 spans 16 amino acids. The germline gives CDR1 SEHNR, CDR2 FQNEAQ (reference sequence). CDR3 region: CASSPHGGAANEKLFF. The CDR3 region has the DNA TGTGCCAGCAGCCCTCACGGGGGGGCTGCTAATGAAAAACTGTTTTTT.

The chain joins TRBV7-9 to TRBJ2-6; TRBD1 matches 7 bases. After removal of 5 bases from V and 0 bases from J, the junction contained 13 bases not matched to a gene. The CDR3 totals 19 residues. Germline V CDR1 and CDR2: SEHNR, FQNEAQ (reference sequence). For the CDR3, the DNA is TGTGCCAGCAGCATCATACAGGGGATTTTAAGCTCTGGGGCCAACGTCCTGACTTTC. It is translated as CASSIIQGILSSGANVLTF.

The chain has TRBV5-5 and TRBJ1-3; no clear D gene. V was trimmed by 6 bases and J by 0 bases, leaving 13 bases between them. The CDR3 covers 15 residues. Germline CDR1 is SGHKS and CDR2 is YYEKEE (reference sequence). The CDR3 nucleotides read TGTGCCAGCACCCCGAGGATCGCCTCTGGAAACACCATATATTTT. Translating it yields CASTPRIASGNTIYF.